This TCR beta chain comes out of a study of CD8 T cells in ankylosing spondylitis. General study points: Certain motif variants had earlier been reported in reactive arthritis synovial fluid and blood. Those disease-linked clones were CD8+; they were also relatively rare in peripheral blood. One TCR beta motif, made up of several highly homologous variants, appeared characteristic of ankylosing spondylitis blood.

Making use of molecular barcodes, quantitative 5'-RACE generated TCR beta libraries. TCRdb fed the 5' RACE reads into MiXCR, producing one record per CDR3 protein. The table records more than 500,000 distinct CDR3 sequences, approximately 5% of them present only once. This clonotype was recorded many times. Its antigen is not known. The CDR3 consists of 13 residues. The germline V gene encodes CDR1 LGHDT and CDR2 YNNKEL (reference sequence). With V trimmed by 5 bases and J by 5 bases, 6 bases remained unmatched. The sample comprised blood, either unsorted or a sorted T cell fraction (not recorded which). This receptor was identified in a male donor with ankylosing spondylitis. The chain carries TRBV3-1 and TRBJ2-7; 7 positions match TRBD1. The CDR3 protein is CASSGQVFNEQYF. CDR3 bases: TGTGCCAGCAGCGGACAGGTATTCAACGAGCAGTACTTC.